This passage covers 18 T cell receptor beta chains from one sample sequenced in a study of blood T cell repertoires in COVID-19. Sequencing was performed with immunoSEQ multiplex PCR; in TCRdb, only in-frame clones are kept and a portion is missing. The data hold 110,000 to 150,000 clones, with 86% observed a single time. Sequences were obtained from PBMCs or T cells enriched from blood (not recorded which). Receptors were obtained from a man aged 50-60 years who had recovered from COVID-19.

J is TRBJ1-6 and V is TRBV2; TRBD1 matches 8 bases. J gave up 10 bases and V 3 bases, and 8 bases lay outside the gene matches. Germline values: CDR1 SNHLY, CDR2 FYNNEI. The CDR3 contains 15 residues. The CDR3 DNA reads as TGTGCCAGCAGTGATGAACAGGGGGGTAGGTCACCCCTCCACTTT. This translates into CASSDEQGGRSPLHF.

V usage is TRBV19 and J usage is TRBJ1-1; 7 positions agree with TRBD1. The germline V gene has CDR1 LNHDA and CDR2 SQIVND (reference sequence). Unmatched junction bases numbered 15, after V lost 5 bases and J lost 0 bases. The CDR3 loop spans 18 amino acids. CDR3 DNA sequence: TGTGCCAGTAGTCCTCTGACAGGGTTAGGCATCATGAACACTGAAGCTTTCTTT. This codes for CASSPLTGLGIMNTEAFF.

V and J are TRBV6-5 and TRBJ1-5; 8 positions agree with TRBD1. The germline gives CDR1 MNHEY, CDR2 SVGAGI. The CDR3 is made up of 15 amino acids. V shed 2 bases and J 4 bases; nucleotides not matched to a gene: 4. This CDR3 reads CASSYGRQGNQPQHF. Here the CDR3 DNA reads TGTGCCAGCAGTTACGGCCGACAGGGGAATCAGCCCCAGCATTTT.

The chain links TRBV12-5 to TRBJ2-1, with TRBD1 matching 10 bases. CDR3 length: 19 amino acids. Germline CDR1 reads LGHNT; CDR2 reads FRNRAP. J lost 0 bases, V lost 6 bases, and 14 bases had no gene match. This CDR3 reads CASGRDRGPSGTSYNEQFF. The CDR3 nucleotides are TGTGCTAGTGGCCGGGACAGGGGACCCAGCGGGACCTCCTACAATGAGCAGTTCTTC.

The chain carries TRBV18 and TRBJ2-4; 7 nucleotides line up with TRBD1. The J segment lost 7 bases and the V segment lost 1 base, leaving 1 base of the junction unmatched. This CDR3 has 13 amino acids. Per the germline V gene, CDR1 is KGHSH and CDR2 is LQKENI. The CDR3 DNA is TGTGCCAGCTCACCACAGGGGGCTAACATTCAGTACTTC. This encodes CASSPQGANIQYF.

The chain recombines TRBV28 with TRBJ1-6, with D tentatively TRBD1 (6 bases). Looked up from germline, CDR1 is MDHEN and CDR2 is SYDVKM. The CDR3 contains 15 residues. The V and J ends lost 5 bases and 6 bases respectively, with 14 bases between them. Here the CDR3 reads CASSTWTVPNSPLHF. CDR3 nucleotide sequence: TGTGCCAGCAGTACCTGGACAGTGCCTAATTCACCCCTCCACTTT.

V and J are TRBV28 and TRBJ1-1; 7 bases are shared with TRBD1. The CDR3 totals 16 residues. The V and J ends lost 6 bases and 13 bases, in that order; junction bases with no gene match: 23. The V gene's germline CDR1 is MDHEN and CDR2 SYDVKM. The CDR3 spells CASSLGGFRDRVRGFF. The CDR3 nucleotides read TGTGCCAGCAGCCTGGGGGGTTTCCGGGACAGAGTACGGGGTTTCTTT.

The chain recombines TRBV30 with TRBJ1-1, with D maybe TRBD1 (5 bases). With 0 bases removed from V and 1 base from J, the gap between germline ends came to 15 bases. Germline V lookup: CDR1 GTSNPN, CDR2 SVGIG (reference sequence). CDR3 size: 16 residues. This CDR3 reads CAWSVLRVQANTEAFF. CDR3 DNA: TGTGCCTGGAGTGTCCTACGGGTACAGGCGAACACTGAAGCTTTCTTT.

The chain carries TRBV3-1 (or the pseudogene TRBV3-2) and TRBJ1-5; unclear D gene. This CDR3 spans 13 amino acids. Germline values: CDR1 LGHDT, CDR2 YNNKEL (reference sequence). V was cut by 5 bases and J by 0 bases, with 5 bases left in between. This CDR3 is CASSYISNQPQHF. In nucleotides, the CDR3 is TGTGCCAGCAGCTATATTAGCAATCAGCCCCAGCATTTT.

This clone was picked up one time. The chain has TRBV10-3 and TRBJ2-3; 13 bases map to TRBD2. Germline V gene data show CDR1 as ENHRY and CDR2 as SYGVKD. Germline trimming cut 9 bases from V and 1 base from J; bases unmatched to any gene: 1. The CDR3 covers 14 residues. The CDR3 DNA follows: TGTGCCATTGGGACTAGCGGGGGCACAGATACGCAGTATTTT. Protein: CAIGTSGGTDTQYF.

This chain connects TRBV9 to TRBJ2-1; the match to TRBD2 covers 9 bases. The CDR3 totals 15 residues. V shed 0 bases and J 3 bases; nucleotides not matched to a gene: 1. Germline CDR1 is SGDLS and CDR2 is YYNGEE. CDR3 coding DNA: TGTGCCAGCAGCGTAGTTAGCGGGGGCTACAATGAGCAGTTCTTC. This translates into CASSVVSGGYNEQFF.

V and J are TRBV9 and TRBJ1-5; no firm D call. Germline CDR1 is SGDLS and CDR2 is YYNGEE. V was clipped by 4 bases and J by 15 bases, with 17 bases between them. The CDR3 runs 12 residues. CDR3 nucleotide sequence: TGTGCCAGCAGCCTCAACGGAGGAGCCTGGCATTTT. It translates to CASSLNGGAWHF.

The V call is TRBV28, the J call TRBJ1-2, with D perhaps matching TRBD1 (6 bases). This CDR3 region has 15 residues. CDR1 MDHEN and CDR2 SYDVKM come from the germline V gene. The germline V and J ends were trimmed by 7 bases and 8 bases, with 23 bases remaining between them. DNA for the CDR3: TGTGCCAGCACGCCTCGGGGGGGCAAGGTTCAAGGCTACACCTTC. Its translation: CASTPRGGKVQGYTF.

The chain couples TRBV18 to TRBJ2-7; 7 bases fit TRBD1. The ends lost 5 bases at V and 3 bases at J; junction bases unmatched: 7. The CDR3 length is 14 residues. The V gene's germline CDR1 is KGHSH and CDR2 LQKENI. CDR3 sequence reads: CASSDFRDSYEQYV. The CDR3 nucleotides are TGTGCCAGCTCAGATTTCCGGGACAGCTACGAGCAGTACGTC.

The chain links TRBV28 to TRBJ2-7; D gene unclear. V lost 6 bases to trimming and J lost 0 bases, with 12 bases between them. Germline CDR1 MDHEN, CDR2 SYDVKM. This CDR3 spans 14 amino acids. The CDR3 here is CASSSATSSYEQYV. For the CDR3, the DNA is TGTGCCAGCAGCTCCGCAACGAGCTCCTACGAGCAGTACGTC.

The CDR3 region has the DNA TGTGCCAGTAGTATAGCTCAGGGGAGAAGCACAGATACGCAGTATTTT. Protein product: CASSIAQGRSTDTQYF. This rearrangement joins TRBV19 to TRBJ2-3; TRBD1 might be the D (6 bases). CDR1 is LNHDA and CDR2 is SQIVND in the germline V gene (reference sequence). The CDR3 is made up of 16 amino acids. V was trimmed by 1 base and J by 0 bases, leaving 11 bases between them.

The CDR3, as DNA: TGTGCCAGCAGCCACCGGGACAACTCCTACGAGCAGTACTTC. Protein product: CASSHRDNSYEQYF. The chain joins TRBV3-1 (or the pseudogene TRBV3-2) to TRBJ2-7; the D gene is possibly TRBD1 (6 bases). The CDR3 spans 14 residues. V was shortened by 3 bases and J by 0 bases, with 9 bases between the two germline ends. Per germline, CDR1 LGHDT and CDR2 YNNKEL (reference sequence).

This clone was counted once. The chain joins TRBV7-2 to TRBJ2-1; 9 nucleotides match TRBD2. The CDR3 loop spans 15 amino acids. Germline-derived CDR1 and CDR2 are SGHTA and FQGNSA. Trimming took 1 base from V and 5 from J; bases not matched to a gene: 3. The CDR3 is CASSLVLAGNNEQFF. DNA for the CDR3: TGTGCCAGCAGCTTAGTACTAGCGGGTAACAATGAGCAGTTCTTC.